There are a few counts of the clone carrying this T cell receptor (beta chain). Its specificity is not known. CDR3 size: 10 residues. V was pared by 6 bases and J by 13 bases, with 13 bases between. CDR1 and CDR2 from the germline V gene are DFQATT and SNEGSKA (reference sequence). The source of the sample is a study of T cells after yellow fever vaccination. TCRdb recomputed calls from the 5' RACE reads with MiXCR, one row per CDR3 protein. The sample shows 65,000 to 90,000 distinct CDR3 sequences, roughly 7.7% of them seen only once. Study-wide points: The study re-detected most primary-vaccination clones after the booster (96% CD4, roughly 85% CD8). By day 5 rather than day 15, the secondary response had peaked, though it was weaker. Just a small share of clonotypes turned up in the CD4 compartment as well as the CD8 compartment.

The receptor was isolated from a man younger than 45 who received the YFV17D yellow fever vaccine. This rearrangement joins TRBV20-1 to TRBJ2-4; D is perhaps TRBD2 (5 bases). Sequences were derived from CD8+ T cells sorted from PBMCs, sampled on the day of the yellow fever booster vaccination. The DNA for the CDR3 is TGCAGTGCGTCCTACGGGAAGCAGTACTTC. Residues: CSASYGKQYF.